The 3 T cell receptor beta chains in this list originate from one sample, sequenced in a study of T cells in Graves' hyperthyroidism and ophthalmopathy (dated by TCRdb to between 2018 and 2020). To prepare the library, multiplex PCR was applied. The sequencer listed for this sample is Illumina HiSeq 2000. The TCR beta CDR3 regions were amplified from RNA transcripts. The first round of RT-PCR for the TCR CDR3 was performed with the HTBI primer set and the Qiagen OneStep RT-PCR kit. TCRdb reanalyzed the raw reads on its own, using fastp at Q25 for trimming and MiXCR for clone calling, and kept in-frame beta chains. Each entry merges the rows of one CDR3 protein and shows their most common DNA and genes. The sample table shows 250,000 to 400,000 distinct CDR3 sequences, and roughly 13% are seen once. The ten largest clonotypes hold 34% of the sample. What was sequenced was blood. The receptors stem from a woman between 40 and 50 years old with Graves' ophthalmopathy.

In this sample, this clonotype turned up many times. This chain uses TRBV7-6 with TRBJ2-7, with D possibly matching TRBD1 (6 bases). There are 14 residues in the CDR3. In germline, CDR1 is SGHVS, CDR2 FNYEAQ. V was pared by 6 bases and J by 9 bases, with 21 bases between. The CDR3 DNA reads TGTGCCAGCAGTCCTGGGGGCCCCGGTGTGGCGCAGTACTTC. This sequence encodes CASSPGGPGVAQYF.

This clonotype was seen a handful of times. The V call is TRBV28, the J call TRBJ1-2, with 8 bases that match TRBD1. This CDR3 has 14 amino acids. Trimming at V came to 8 bases and at J to 4 bases, leaving 9 bases not matched to a gene. CDR1 is MDHEN, CDR2 SYDVKM, per germline. The CDR3 nucleotides are TGTGCCAGCTATTCCCACGACAGGGGCTATGGCTACACCTTC. It translates to CASYSHDRGYGYTF.

This clonotype was seen a few times. The genes are TRBV9 and TRBJ2-7, with D perhaps TRBD1 (6 bases). V was trimmed by 1 base and J by 2 bases, leaving 25 bases between them. Germline values: CDR1 SGDLS, CDR2 YYNGEE. This CDR3 region has 19 residues. CDR3 sequence reads: CASSVHKKARGDGTYEQYF. In nucleotides, the CDR3 is TGTGCCAGCAGCGTACACAAAAAAGCCAGGGGAGATGGGACCTACGAGCAGTACTTC.